These 21 T cell receptor beta chains originate from one sample sequenced in a study of vaccination and CD4 T cells after COVID-19. An Oncomine TCR Beta short-read assay was used to sequence the DNA from cultured CD4+ T cells. A single record per CDR3 protein comes from TCRdb applying MiXCR to the PCR reads. The table lists about 5,600 distinct CDR3 sequences, 35% to 50% of them singletons. Specified treatment: roughly 10-day PBMC culture with coronavirus spike peptide pools or control peptides (ViraFEST assay). These CD4+ T cells came from an unexposed donor, sampled before the COVID-19 pandemic (2011-2018). No antigen is known for these receptors. Source material: CD4+ T cells from blood, cultured in vitro. Source of these receptors: a human donor in good health.

In DNA, the CDR3 is TGTGCCAGCACCCTGCAAATGTCGGGGGGGGAGCTGTTTTTT. Protein sequence: CASTLQMSGGELFF. This chain links TRBV27 with TRBJ2-2, with D perhaps matching TRBD2 (5 bases). The V gene's germline CDR1 is MNHEY and CDR2 SMNVEV (reference sequence). The V end was cut by 7 bases, the J end by 8 bases, with 17 bases between. The CDR3 length is 14 residues.

This rearrangement joins TRBV5-1 to TRBJ2-7; D remains ambiguous. The CDR3 runs to 14 residues. V shed 8 bases and J shed 5 bases, with 20 bases lying between them. The germline gives CDR1 SGHRS, CDR2 YFSETQ. The CDR3 DNA is TGCGCCAGTGCAGGAGCGATTGGGGTCAACGAGCAGTACTTC. It specifies CASAGAIGVNEQYF.

This clonotype was seen only a few times. V gene TRBV19 combines with J gene TRBJ1-2; D gene unclear. Germline V gene data show CDR1 as LNHDA and CDR2 as SQIVND (reference sequence). Deletions cut 4 bases from V and 4 bases from J, with 7 bases between. There are 12 residues in the CDR3. The CDR3 sequence is CASSTSFYGYTF. DNA for the CDR3: TGTGCCAGTAGTACAAGCTTCTATGGCTACACCTTC.

The chain uses TRBV7-9 and TRBJ2-2, with D possibly matching TRBD1 (5 bases). The CDR3 has 14 amino acids. The V end was cut by 1 base, the J end by 7 bases, with 10 bases between. Germline assignment: CDR1 SEHNR and CDR2 FQNEAQ (reference sequence). The DNA for the CDR3 is TGTGCCAGCAGCTTAGAAGGGGCTAGCGGGGAGCTGTTTTTT. Its translation is CASSLEGASGELFF.

Relative to its sample, this clonotype is large. This chain uses TRBV6-1 with TRBJ1-1, with D tentatively TRBD1 (5 bases). Trimming removed 7 bases from V and 5 bases from J, with 20 bases in between. CDR3 size: 15 residues. Per the germline V gene, CDR1 is MNHNS and CDR2 is SASEGT. The CDR3 is CASIKTGGGGTEAFF. The CDR3 nucleotides read TGTGCCAGCATCAAAACCGGTGGGGGGGGGACTGAAGCTTTCTTT.

This clonotype was observed a few times. The V and J genes are TRBV12-3 or TRBV12-4 and TRBJ1-5; TRBD1 is a possible D gene (5 bases). Trimming stripped 8 bases from V and 0 bases from J, with 14 bases between. CDR3 length equals 15 residues. As DNA, the CDR3 is TGTGCCAGCGGTTGGGGCGGGAGTAGCAATCAGCCCCAGCATTTT. Translating it yields CASGWGGSSNQPQHF.

The V gene is TRBV19, the J gene TRBJ2-6, with D hard to call. Germline V gene sequence: CDR1 LNHDA, CDR2 SQIVND (reference sequence). This CDR3 is built from 15 residues. The V and J ends lost 5 bases and 4 bases respectively, with 12 bases between them. DNA for the CDR3: TGTGCCAGTAGTCTAGGGTTGACCGGGGCCAACGTCCTGACTTTC. It translates to CASSLGLTGANVLTF.

This clonotype has only a few counts. V and J are TRBV20-1 and TRBJ1-1, with D tentatively TRBD1 (5 bases). This CDR3 is 15 amino acids long. CDR1 and CDR2 (germline): DFQATT, SNEGSKA (reference sequence). Trimming removed 4 bases at V and 1 base at J, with 16 bases between. Written as DNA, the CDR3 is TGCAGTGCTATCCAAAGTACAGGACAGAACACTGAAGCTTTCTTT. Protein: CSAIQSTGQNTEAFF.

The V and J genes are TRBV20-1 and TRBJ1-4; 7 bases are a match to TRBD1. In germline, CDR1 is DFQATT, CDR2 SNEGSKA (reference sequence). V gave up 3 bases and J gave up 5 bases; unmatched junction bases: 9. This CDR3 comprises 15 residues. The CDR3 DNA is TGCAGTGCTAGTCCTACAGGGGCCTTCAATGAAAAACTGTTTTTT. As protein: CSASPTGAFNEKLFF.

The chain uses TRBV6-1 and TRBJ1-6; D ambiguous. The CDR3 runs to 13 residues. V shed 2 bases and J shed 7 bases, with 6 bases lying between them. In germline, CDR1 is MNHNS, CDR2 SASEGT. CDR3 sequence (DNA): TGTGCCAGCAGTGAAAAGGAAAATTCACCCCTCCACTTT. It is translated as CASSEKENSPLHF.

The chain combines TRBV7-2 with TRBJ1-1; TRBD1 matches at 8 bases. The V gene end was trimmed by 6 bases and the J gene end by 7 bases; junction bases not matched to a gene: 10. Germline V CDR1 and CDR2: SGHTA, FQGNSA. The CDR3 is 14 amino acids. CDR3 in amino acids: CASSSTGGRVEAFF. As DNA, the CDR3 is TGTGCCAGCAGTTCTACAGGGGGACGCGTTGAAGCTTTCTTT.

The chain is built from TRBV6-5 and TRBJ2-2, with a weak D call TRBD2 (6 bases). Germline V CDR1 and CDR2: MNHEY, SVGAGI. The CDR3 runs to 17 residues. With 4 bases removed from V and 5 bases from J, the gap between germline ends came to 20 bases. The CDR3 region has the DNA TGTGCCAGCAGTTCCCGGTGGAGGGGCAGTATAACCGGGGAGCTGTTTTTT. Translated: CASSSRWRGSITGELFF.

The CDR3 DNA is TGCAGTGTACTTACAGGGAAGGGAGTAATGAACACTGAAGCTTTCTTT. Residues: CSVLTGKGVMNTEAFF. The rearrangement uses TRBV20-1 and TRBJ1-1; possibly TRBD1 for D (6 bases). Trimming took 7 bases from V and 0 from J, leaving 21 bases between them. The CDR3 is made up of 16 amino acids. Germline CDR1 reads DFQATT; CDR2 reads SNEGSKA (reference sequence).

This clonotype was observed a few times. The chain recombines TRBV9 with TRBJ1-6; no clear D gene. Germline-derived CDR1 and CDR2 are SGDLS and YYNGEE. This CDR3 contains 13 residues. V lost 0 bases, J lost 9 bases, and 7 bases lay in between. The CDR3 is CASSVVGISPLHF. The CDR3 DNA follows: TGTGCCAGCAGCGTAGTAGGGATTTCACCCCTCCACTTT.

This clonotype was observed a handful of times. This chain joins TRBV20-1 and TRBJ1-2; D not resolved. This CDR3 spans 13 amino acids. The germline V gene has CDR1 DFQATT and CDR2 SNEGSKA (reference sequence). V lost 0 bases to trimming and J lost 4 bases, with 9 bases between them. The CDR3 region has the DNA TGCAGTGCTAGAGATTTAACAGCCTATGGCTACACCTTC. Its translation: CSARDLTAYGYTF.

This clonotype occurred a few times. V and J are TRBV27 and TRBJ2-2; D unclear. Germline V gene lookup returns CDR1 MNHEY and CDR2 SMNVEV (reference sequence). V lost 2 bases, J lost 4 bases, and 11 bases lay in between. The CDR3 loop spans 15 amino acids. The CDR3 loop reads CASSLRPFGTGELFF. The CDR3 DNA reads as TGTGCCAGCAGTTTAAGACCTTTTGGCACCGGGGAGCTGTTTTTT.

The chain combines TRBV30 with TRBJ1-1; no clear D. CDR1 is GTSNPN, CDR2 SVGIG, per germline (reference sequence). The CDR3 runs to 13 residues. Trimming left V 5 bases short and J 0 bases short, with 10 bases between. This CDR3 is CAWARGMNTEAFF. For the CDR3, the DNA is TGTGCCTGGGCGCGTGGAATGAACACTGAAGCTTTCTTT.

The genes are TRBV14 and TRBJ1-2; D gene ambiguous. Germline V lookup: CDR1 SGHDN, CDR2 FVKESK. Trimming removed 0 bases at V and 5 bases at J, with 13 bases between. This CDR3 has 15 residues. CDR3 bases: TGTGCCAGCAGCCAAGATATTACTATTGGGTATGGCTACACCTTC. Its translation: CASSQDITIGYGYTF.

This clonotype was detected a few times. The CDR3 here is CASRKTGGVEAFF. The CDR3 bases are TGTGCCAGCAGAAAGACCGGCGGCGTTGAAGCTTTCTTT. The rearrangement uses TRBV7-9 and TRBJ1-1; unclear D gene. The CDR3 spans 13 residues. Trimming shortened V by 6 bases and J by 7 bases, and 15 bases separated the two germline ends. Germline V lookup: CDR1 SEHNR, CDR2 FQNEAQ (reference sequence).

The sample holds a few counts of this clonotype. The genes are TRBV28 and TRBJ1-2, with 9 bases fitting TRBD1. J lost 8 bases, V lost 2 bases, and 6 bases had no gene match. The CDR3 runs 14 residues. From germline, CDR1 is MDHEN and CDR2 SYDVKM. CDR3 nucleotide sequence: TGTGCCAGCAGTTTAGAGGGGACAGGGCGCGGCTACACCTTC. This sequence encodes CASSLEGTGRGYTF.

The chain has TRBV6-1 and TRBJ1-1; a possible D gene is TRBD1 (5 bases). CDR3 length: 15 amino acids. Germline-derived CDR1 and CDR2 are MNHNS and SASEGT. V was cut by 5 bases and J by 0 bases, with 13 bases left in between. The CDR3 reads CASSRAGGLNTEAFF. DNA for the CDR3: TGTGCCAGCAGTAGGGCCGGGGGTTTGAACACTGAAGCTTTCTTT.